The present T cell receptor (beta chain) was sequenced within a study of control samples from healthy donors and cancer patients. This table comes from immunoSEQ multiplex PCR, and its TCRdb copy is limited to in-frame clones, with some not included. The table lists roughly 59,000 clones, roughly 90% of them singletons. Sequenced input: PBMCs. This sequence was found in a man aged 40-50 years with colorectal cancer.

The CDR3 loop reads CASSQFASGGPLRNEQFF. The CDR3 bases are TGTGCCAGCAGCCAATTTGCTAGCGGGGGTCCCTTGAGGAATGAGCAGTTCTTC. The chain carries TRBV3-1 (or the pseudogene TRBV3-2) and TRBJ2-1, with 10 bases that match TRBD2. Germline CDR1 and CDR2: LGHDT and YNNKEL (reference sequence). The CDR3 has 18 amino acids. The V and J ends lost 2 bases and 7 bases, in that order; junction bases with no gene match: 14.